This T cell receptor beta chain was recorded in a study of shared clonotypes between healthy human individuals. Study details: Donor ages ranged 18 to 49 years: two women, a few men.

Each sorted subset replicate got 200 ng genomic DNA, 25,000 to 30,000 genomes. Using immunoSEQ multiplex PCR, the repertoire was profiled, and TCRdb retains in-frame clones only, with some absent. This table has 850,000 to 1,200,000 clones, around 76% appearing once. This clone has a count of ten or more. The antigen is undetermined. The germline V and J ends were trimmed by 10 bases and 4 bases, with 15 bases remaining between them. The CDR3 sequence is 13 residues long. Per the germline V gene, CDR1 is SEHNR and CDR2 is FQNEAQ (reference sequence). Study-wide findings and caveats: Incomplete sequencing of sorted subsets was indicated by rarefaction despite large depth.

This chain connects TRBV7-9 to TRBJ2-3; no clear D. The sequence came from a man younger than 35 in good health. The sequenced material came from memory CD4+ T cells sorted from blood. Described subset: CD45RA-negative fraction. The CDR3 reads CATSPPAADTQYF. In DNA, the CDR3 is TGTGCCACCTCCCCTCCTGCCGCAGATACGCAGTATTTT.